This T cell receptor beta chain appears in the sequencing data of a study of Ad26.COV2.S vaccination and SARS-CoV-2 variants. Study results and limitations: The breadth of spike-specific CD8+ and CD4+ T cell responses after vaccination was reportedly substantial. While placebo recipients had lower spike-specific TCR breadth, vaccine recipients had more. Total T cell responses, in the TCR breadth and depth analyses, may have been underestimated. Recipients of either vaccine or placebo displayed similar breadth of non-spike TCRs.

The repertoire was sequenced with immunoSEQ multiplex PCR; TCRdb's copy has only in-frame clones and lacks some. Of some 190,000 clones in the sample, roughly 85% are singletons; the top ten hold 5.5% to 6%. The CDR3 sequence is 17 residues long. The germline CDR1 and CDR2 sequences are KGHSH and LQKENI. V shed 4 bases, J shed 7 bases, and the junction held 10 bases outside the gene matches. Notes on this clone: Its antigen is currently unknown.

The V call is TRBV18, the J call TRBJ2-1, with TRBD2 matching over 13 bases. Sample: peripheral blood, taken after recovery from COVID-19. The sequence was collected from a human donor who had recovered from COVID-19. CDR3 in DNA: TGTGCCAGCTCACTCGGACTAGCGGGAGTAATATCGAATGAGCAGTTCTTC. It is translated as CASSLGLAGVISNEQFF.